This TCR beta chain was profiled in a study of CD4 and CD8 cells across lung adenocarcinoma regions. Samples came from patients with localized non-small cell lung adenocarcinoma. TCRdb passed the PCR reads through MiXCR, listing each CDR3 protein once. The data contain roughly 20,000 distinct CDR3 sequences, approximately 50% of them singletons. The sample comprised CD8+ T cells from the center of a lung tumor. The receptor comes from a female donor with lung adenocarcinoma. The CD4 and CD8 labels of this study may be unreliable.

The CDR3 DNA reads TGCGCCAGCAGGGTTGAGGTGAACACTGAAGCTTTCTTT. It codes for CASRVEVNTEAFF. V and J are TRBV5-1 and TRBJ1-1, with D unresolved. The CDR3 runs to 13 residues. The germline V gene encodes CDR1 SGHRS and CDR2 YFSETQ. V shed 5 bases and J shed 0 bases, with 8 bases lying between them.